The 17 T cell receptor beta chains reported below all come from one sample, sequenced in a study of T-cell memory formation after mild COVID-19. One entry per CDR3 protein, called by TCRdb with MiXCR from the 5' RACE reads. The sample lists hundreds of thousands of distinct CDR3 sequences, approximately 23% occurring once. The sample was PBMCs or a T cell subset sorted from them (not recorded which). The origin of the receptors is an adult woman who had mild COVID-19 (a few samples of this study predate the infection). Cell type and time point are not known.

This clonotype was picked up a small number of times. The chain links TRBV4-2 to TRBJ2-5; 8 bases agree with TRBD2. The CDR3 contains 16 residues. J lost 4 bases, V lost 0 bases, and 7 bases had no gene match. In germline, CDR1 is LGHNA, CDR2 YNFKEQ. Written as DNA, the CDR3 is TGTGCCAGCAGCCAAGACGCCGGGAGGGCAGGAGAGACCCAGTACTTC. Translated, it gives CASSQDAGRAGETQYF.

Regarding this clonotype: The junction shows a germline mismatch at one end, possibly a read error. This chain links TRBV7-9 with TRBJ2-6; a weak D match, TRBD1 (5 bases). The CDR3 is 15 amino acids. The germline CDR1 and CDR2 sequences are SEHNR and FQNEAQ (reference sequence). The CDR3 loop is CASRFTDAGANVQTF. Here the CDR3 DNA reads TGTGCCAGCAGATTTACAGACGCTGGGGCCAACGTCCAGACTTTC.

The chain combines TRBV12-3 or TRBV12-4 with TRBJ2-7; D is possibly TRBD2 (5 bases). The CDR3 has 15 residues. V was shortened by 6 bases and J by 7 bases, with 22 bases between the two germline ends. CDR3 region: CASSSREFAPREQYF. As DNA, the CDR3 is TGTGCCAGCAGCTCGAGGGAGTTTGCTCCTCGGGAGCAGTACTTC.

This clonotype was recorded a few times. This chain joins TRBV5-1 and TRBJ2-5, with TRBD2 identical over 11 bases. The CDR3 covers 16 residues. From germline, CDR1 is SGHRS and CDR2 YFSETQ. V dropped 0 bases and J dropped 3; count of bases not matched to a gene: 4. CDR3 nucleotides: TGCGCCAGCAGCTTGGAAGCTAGCGGGAGGAAAGAGACCCAGTACTTC. Protein sequence: CASSLEASGRKETQYF.

This clonotype came up a few times. The chain links TRBV4-2 to TRBJ2-1; 7 nucleotides line up with TRBD2. CDR3 length: 13 amino acids. V dropped 4 bases and J dropped 8; count of bases not matched to a gene: 5. Germline V gene data show CDR1 as LGHNA and CDR2 as YNFKEQ. CDR3: CASSLEGGDEQFF. CDR3 sequence (DNA): TGTGCCAGCAGCCTAGAGGGAGGGGATGAGCAGTTCTTC.

This chain joins TRBV5-6 and TRBJ2-1, with D perhaps assigned TRBD1 or TRBD2 (5 bases each). CDR1 and CDR2 (germline): SGHDT, YYEEEE. The CDR3 has 17 amino acids. V was trimmed by 0 bases and J by 0 bases, leaving 13 bases between them. CDR3 sequence (DNA): TGTGCCAGCAGCTTGGGAGGGACCCCTCGCTCCTACAATGAGCAGTTCTTC. Protein product: CASSLGGTPRSYNEQFF.

Worth noting for this clonotype: Sequence at one end of the junction differs from germline and may be a read error. The rearrangement joins TRBV9 to TRBJ1-1, with D maybe TRBD1 (6 bases). Looked up from germline, CDR1 is SGDLS and CDR2 is YYNGEE. This CDR3 contains 16 residues. CDR3 DNA sequence: TGTGCCAGCAGCGAACAGAAGGGACAACTGAAAACTGAAGCTTTCTTT. Its protein is CASSEQKGQLKTEAFF.

This clonotype was seen a handful of times. The chain uses TRBV5-1 and TRBJ1-6; unclear D gene. With 2 bases removed from V and 8 bases from J, the gap between germline ends came to 11 bases. The germline V gene encodes CDR1 SGHRS and CDR2 YFSETQ. The CDR3 totals 14 residues. The CDR3 protein is CASSFWTGDSPLHF. The DNA for the CDR3 is TGCGCCAGCAGCTTCTGGACGGGCGATTCACCCCTCCACTTT.

This clonotype was counted a few times. The rearrangement links TRBV10-3 to TRBJ1-1; D uncertain. With 0 bases removed from V and 1 base from J, the gap between germline ends came to 6 bases. The CDR3 is 14 residues long. Germline CDR1 reads ENHRY; CDR2 reads SYGVKD. This CDR3 reads CAISESTGNTEAFF. The CDR3 DNA follows: TGTGCCATCAGTGAGTCGACGGGGAACACTGAAGCTTTCTTT.

The chain links TRBV7-8 to TRBJ1-4, with D unclear. The CDR3 runs to 15 residues. Trimming pared 0 bases from V and 0 bases from J, leaving 5 bases between. Germline V gives CDR1 SGHVS, CDR2 FQNEAQ. The CDR3 protein is CASSLALATNEKLFF. The CDR3 nucleotides are TGTGCCAGCAGCTTAGCTTTGGCAACTAATGAAAAACTGTTTTTT.

The V and J genes are TRBV7-9 and TRBJ2-7; D is possibly TRBD2 (5 bases). Trimming pared 1 base from V and 5 bases from J, leaving 15 bases between. The CDR3 has 15 residues. In germline, CDR1 is SEHNR, CDR2 FQNEAQ (reference sequence). The CDR3 DNA sequence: TGTGCCAGCAGCTTAGGAGGTCTTGCCGGGAACGAGCAGTACTTC. The encoded protein is CASSLGGLAGNEQYF.

This clonotype was seen a handful of times. The junction shows a germline mismatch at one end, possibly a read error. This sequence joins TRBV7-6 and TRBJ2-3; D ambiguous. CDR1 is SGHVS, CDR2 FNYEAQ, per germline. CDR3 length equals 14 residues. Written as DNA, the CDR3 is TGTGCGAGCAGCGTGGAAGTCGGCACAGATACGCAGTATTTT. This sequence encodes CASSVEVGTDTQYF.

The rearrangement links TRBV7-3 to TRBJ2-7, with 9 bases aligning to TRBD1. The J segment lost 4 bases and the V segment lost 7 bases, leaving 8 bases of the junction unmatched. The CDR3 is 14 residues long. Germline V CDR1 and CDR2: SGHTA, FQGTGA. The chain's CDR3 is CASTTRDREYEQYF. The DNA for the CDR3 is TGTGCCAGCACCACTAGGGACAGGGAGTACGAGCAGTACTTC.

V usage is TRBV12-3 or TRBV12-4 and J usage is TRBJ2-5; D not resolved. V lost 5 bases to trimming and J lost 2 bases, with 12 bases between them. The CDR3 runs to 14 residues. In DNA form, the CDR3 reads TGTGCCAGCAGTCCGTATCTCGATCAAGAGACCCAGTACTTC. Translating gives CASSPYLDQETQYF.

This sequence joins TRBV7-2 and TRBJ2-1; D may be TRBD2 (6 bases). Germline V gene data show CDR1 as SGHTA and CDR2 as FQGNSA. The V end was cut by 8 bases, the J end by 0 bases, with 14 bases between. The CDR3 sequence is 15 residues long. CDR3: CASWETGVSYNEQFF. CDR3 sequence (DNA): TGTGCCAGCTGGGAGACGGGGGTCTCCTACAATGAGCAGTTCTTC.

This clonotype was detected a few times. The V gene is TRBV24-1, the J gene TRBJ1-2; D is uncertain. V lost 4 bases to trimming and J lost 1 base, with 9 bases between them. Germline V lookup: CDR1 KGHDR, CDR2 SFDVKD. The CDR3 runs 14 residues. In DNA form, the CDR3 reads TGTGCCACCAGTGACCTGACGGTTAACTATGGCTACACCTTC. This gives the protein CATSDLTVNYGYTF.

CDR3 nucleotide sequence: TGTGCCAGCAGCATTAAAGAGGGGGGATATTCACCCCTCCACTTT. Translation gives CASSIKEGGYSPLHF. The chain joins TRBV9 to TRBJ1-6; a weak D match, TRBD1 (6 bases). Germline CDR1 SGDLS, CDR2 YYNGEE. Trimming removed 4 bases from V and 8 bases from J, with 16 bases in between. The CDR3 covers 15 residues.